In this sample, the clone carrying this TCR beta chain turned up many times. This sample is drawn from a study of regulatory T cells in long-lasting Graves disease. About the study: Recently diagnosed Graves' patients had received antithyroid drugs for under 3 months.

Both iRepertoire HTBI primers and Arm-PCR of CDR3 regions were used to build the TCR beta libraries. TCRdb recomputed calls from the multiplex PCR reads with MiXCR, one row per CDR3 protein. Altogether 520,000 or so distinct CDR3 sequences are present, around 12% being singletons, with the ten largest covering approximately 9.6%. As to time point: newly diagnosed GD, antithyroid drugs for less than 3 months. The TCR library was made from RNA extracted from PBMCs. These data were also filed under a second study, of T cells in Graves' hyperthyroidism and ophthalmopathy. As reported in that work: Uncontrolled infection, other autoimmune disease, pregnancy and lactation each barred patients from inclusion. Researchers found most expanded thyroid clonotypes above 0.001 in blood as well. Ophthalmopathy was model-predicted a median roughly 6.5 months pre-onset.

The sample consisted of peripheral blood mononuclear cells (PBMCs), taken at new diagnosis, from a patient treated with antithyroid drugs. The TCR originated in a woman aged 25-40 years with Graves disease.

The CDR3 DNA reads as TGTGCCACCGCCTGGGACAGGGGAAGCACTGAAGCTTTCTTT. Translation: CATAWDRGSTEAFF. V is TRBV15 and J is TRBJ1-1, with TRBD1 matching over 10 bases. The V gene's germline CDR1 is LNHNV and CDR2 YYDKDF (reference sequence). With V trimmed by 8 bases and J by 4 bases, 7 bases remained unmatched. There are 14 residues in the CDR3.